The TCR beta chain described here comes from a study of CD8+CD57+ T cells in acquired aplastic anemia. The germline V gene encodes CDR1 MNHEY and CDR2 SVGEGT. This CDR3 spans 13 amino acids. Notes on the study in general: In common between the patients and the controls were twenty-nine CD8+ CDR3 sequences.

Genomic DNA acted as the template from which TCR beta VDJ combination and CDR3 sequence profiling were carried out. Via MiXCR, TCRdb re-called the reads, giving one row per CDR3 protein. The table shows 300,000 or so distinct CDR3 sequences, with approximately 57% occurring only once. In regard to this clonotype: Its target is not known. This may be a read error, as it is one base from a much larger clone.

The specimen was sorted CD4+, CD8+, or CD8+CD57+ T cells (not recorded which) from PBMCs. V is TRBV6-2 or TRBV6-3 and J is TRBJ1-2; D not resolved. The receptor was derived from a human donor with severe aplastic anemia or a healthy control (not recorded which). The CDR3 DNA follows: TGTGCCAGCAATTACAACAGTAACTATGGCTACACCTTC. Its translation: CASNYNSNYGYTF.